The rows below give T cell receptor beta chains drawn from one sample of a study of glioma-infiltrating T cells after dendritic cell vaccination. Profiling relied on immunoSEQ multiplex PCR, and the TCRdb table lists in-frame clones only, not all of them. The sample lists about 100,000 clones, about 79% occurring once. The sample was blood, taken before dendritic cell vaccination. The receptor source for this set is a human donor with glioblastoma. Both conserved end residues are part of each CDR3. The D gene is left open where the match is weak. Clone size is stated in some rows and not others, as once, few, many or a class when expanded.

CASSPMTGGSLAGELFF,TGTGCCAGCTCACCTATGACAGGGGGCAGTTTGGCCGGGGAGCTGTTTTTT,TRBV18,17,TRBD1,-,TRBJ2-2
CASSFQDGPGHF,TGTGCCAGCAGCTTCCAAGATGGGCCAGGCCACTTC,TRBV5-4,12,-,-,TRBJ1-2
CASSNDRGNYGYTF,TGTGCCAGCAGTAACGACAGGGGGAACTATGGCTACACCTTC,TRBV6-6,14,TRBD1,-,TRBJ1-2
CASSISFGTENQPQHF,TGTGCCAGTAGTATAAGTTTCGGGACAGAAAATCAGCCCCAGCATTTT,TRBV19,16,TRBD1,few,TRBJ1-5
CASSAGTGVSYEQYF,TGCGCCAGCAGCGCCGGGACAGGGGTCTCCTACGAGCAGTACTTC,TRBV5-1,15,TRBD1,-,TRBJ2-7
CASSPGQGTGELFF,TGCGCCAGCAGCCCAGGACAGGGGACCGGGGAGCTGTTTTTT,TRBV5-1,14,TRBD1,-,TRBJ2-2
CASSLRLAGGSLDSYEQYF,TGTGCCAGCTCACTCAGACTAGCGGGGGGCTCACTGGACTCCTACGAGCAGTACTTC,TRBV18,19,TRBD2,-,TRBJ2-7
CASSRQATNRGPSYGYTF,TGTGCCAGCAGCCGACAGGCCACCAACAGGGGCCCCAGCTATGGCTACACCTTC,TRBV7-8,18,TRBD1,-,TRBJ1-2
CSATTTKSSYEQYF,TGCAGCGCCACTACAACCAAGAGCTCCTACGAGCAGTACTTC,TRBV29-1,14,-,-,TRBJ2-7
CASRTGWHEQYF,TGTGCCAGCAGGACAGGGTGGCACGAGCAGTACTTC,TRBV28,12,TRBD1,once,TRBJ2-7
CASSLAGGQHQPQHF,TGTGCCAGCAGCCTGGCGGGGGGCCAGCATCAGCCCCAGCATTTT,TRBV28,15,-,few,TRBJ1-5
CASSSLSSNQPQHF,TGTGCCAGCAGCTCACTAAGTTCCAATCAGCCCCAGCATTTT,TRBV7-9,14,-,-,TRBJ1-5
CSVVRDEAFF,TGCAGCGTTGTGCGGGACGAAGCTTTCTTT,TRBV29-1,10,-,-,TRBJ1-1
CASKSIQDNTEAFF,TGTGCCAGCAAGAGTATTCAAGATAACACTGAAGCTTTCTTT,TRBV28,14,-,-,TRBJ1-1
CASSRLGGDTGELFF,TGTGCCAGCAGCCGACTAGGAGGTGACACCGGGGAGCTGTTTTTT,TRBV7-3,15,-,-,TRBJ2-2
CASSQSSYEQYF,TGTGCCAGCAGCCAATCCTCCTACGAGCAGTACTTC,TRBV11-2,12,-,few,TRBJ2-7
CASSYSAGTGADTQYF,TGTGCCAGCAGTTACTCCGCCGGGACAGGGGCAGATACGCAGTATTTT,TRBV6-5,16,TRBD1,once,TRBJ2-3
CASRGQEVMNTEAFF,TGCGCCAGCAGAGGACAGGAAGTCATGAACACTGAAGCTTTCTTT,TRBV5-1,15,TRBD1,-,TRBJ1-1
CASSKMEEQGGEPQHF,TGTGCCAGCAGCAAAATGGAAGAACAGGGTGGTGAGCCCCAGCATTTT,TRBV21-1,16,-,-,TRBJ1-5
CAWSVQGVMDEQYF,TGTGCCTGGAGTGTACAAGGGGTTATGGACGAGCAGTACTTC,TRBV30,14,-,-,TRBJ2-7
CASSYSGTGNYGYTF,TGTGCCAGCAGTTACTCGGGGACAGGCAACTATGGCTACACCTTC,TRBV6-5,15,TRBD1,-,TRBJ1-2
CASSTSSRLSSYNEQFF,TGTGCCAGCTCAACCTCTTCCAGGCTGAGCTCCTACAATGAGCAGTTCTTC,TRBV18,17,-,-,TRBJ2-1
CASSQDTLLELFF,TGTGCCAGCAGCCAAGATACTCTATTGGAACTGTTTTTT,TRBV4-2,13,-,-,TRBJ1-4
CASSLGPSGSTDTQYF,TGTGCCAGCAGCTTAGGCCCTAGCGGGAGCACAGATACGCAGTATTTT,TRBV7-3,16,TRBD2,-,TRBJ2-3
CASSPAARGGWDTQYF,TGTGCCAGCAGCCCCGCAGCTCGGGGGGGCTGGGATACGCAGTATTTT,TRBV7-3,16,TRBD2,once,TRBJ2-3
CASSHGFRVSPNTGELFF,TGTGCCAGCAGTCACGGATTCAGGGTGTCGCCGAACACCGGGGAGCTGTTTTTT,TRBV27,18,-,-,TRBJ2-2
CASSIQGQGVYEQYF,TGTGCCAGTAGTATACAGGGACAGGGAGTCTACGAGCAGTACTTC,TRBV19,15,TRBD1,-,TRBJ2-7
CASSLYQGSTDTQYF,TGTGCCAGCAGCTTATATCAGGGTTCCACAGATACGCAGTATTTT,TRBV7-8,15,-,-,TRBJ2-3
CASREGTDYGYTF,TGTGCCAGCAGAGAAGGGACAGACTATGGCTACACCTTC,TRBV6-5,13,TRBD1,-,TRBJ1-2
CASSSQTGFQLYEQYF,TGTGCCAGCAGTTCTCAGACAGGGTTCCAACTCTACGAGCAGTACTTC,TRBV28,16,TRBD1,-,TRBJ2-7
CASSWDGGSPLHF,TGTGCCAGCAGTTGGGACGGGGGTTCACCCCTCCACTTT,TRBV27,13,-,few,TRBJ1-6
CATSLSGGGAAFF,TGTGCCACCAGCCTCTCCGGAGGGGGCGCGGCTTTCTTT,TRBV15,13,TRBD1,-,TRBJ1-1
CATSKWTGLNTGELFF,TGTGCCACCAGCAAATGGACAGGTCTAAACACCGGGGAGCTGTTTTTT,TRBV15,16,TRBD1,few,TRBJ2-2
CASSPGPRLENSPLHF,TGTGCCAGCTCACCGGGGCCTCGGCTTGAAAATTCACCCCTCCACTTT,TRBV18,16,-,-,TRBJ1-6
CASRMISSGANVLTF,TGTGCCAGCAGGATGATTAGCTCTGGGGCCAACGTCCTGACTTTC,TRBV27,15,-,-,TRBJ2-6
CASSTKRGTRSSYEQYF,TGCGCCAGCAGCACAAAACGAGGGACAAGGAGCTCCTACGAGCAGTACTTC,TRBV23-1,17,-,-,TRBJ2-7
CASSIDLFRGLSGELFF,TGTGCCAGTAGTATAGATCTATTTAGGGGGTTGTCCGGGGAGCTGTTTTTT,TRBV19,17,-,-,TRBJ2-2
CASSGWGQGNEQFF,TGTGCCAGCAGTGGTTGGGGACAGGGAAATGAGCAGTTCTTC,TRBV6-1,14,TRBD1,-,TRBJ2-1
CASGLRGDNQPQHF,TGTGCTAGTGGTTTGAGAGGAGACAATCAGCCCCAGCATTTT,TRBV12-5,14,-,-,TRBJ1-5
CSVEESQYSYGYTF,TGCAGCGTTGAAGAGTCCCAGTATTCCTATGGCTACACCTTC,TRBV29-1,14,-,-,TRBJ1-2
CSVGGGNYGYTF,TGCAGCGTTGGAGGCGGGAACTATGGCTACACCTTC,TRBV29-1,12,-,-,TRBJ1-2
CASSAQGRYNYGYTF,TGTGCCAGCAGCGCACAGGGACGTTATAACTATGGCTACACCTTC,TRBV21-1,15,-,-,TRBJ1-2
CASSLGTSGGDYNEQFF,TGCGCCAGCAGCTTGGGGACTAGCGGGGGGGATTACAATGAGCAGTTCTTC,TRBV5-1,17,TRBD2,-,TRBJ2-1
CASSLTPPGQGNGYTF,TGTGCCAGCTCGCTGACGCCCCCGGGACAGGGCAATGGCTACACCTTC,TRBV2,16,TRBD1,-,TRBJ1-2
CASSPGGVYEQFF,TGTGCCAGCAGCCCGGGGGGGGTATATGAGCAGTTCTTC,TRBV7-6,13,TRBD2,-,TRBJ2-1
CATSGTDSYEQYF,TGCGCCACTTCCGGGACAGACTCCTACGAGCAGTACTTC,TRBV5-1,13,TRBD1,once,TRBJ2-7
CASSEGQGWGYTF,TGTGCCAGCAGTGAGGGACAGGGTTGGGGCTACACCTTC,TRBV6-1,13,TRBD1,-,TRBJ1-2
CASSFNQGADETQYF,TGCGCCAGCAGCTTTAACCAGGGGGCCGACGAGACCCAGTACTTC,TRBV5-1,15,TRBD1,once,TRBJ2-5